This T cell receptor beta chain appears in the sequencing data of a study of shared clonotypes between healthy human individuals. Study at large: Every donor yielded three CD4 naive, three CD4 memory, two CD8 naive and one CD8 memory plate.

Measured with immunoSEQ multiplex PCR; TCRdb has only the in-frame clones, and not every one. The sample has 2 million to 2.5 million clones; 90% to 96% are singletons. This clone was seen just once. Sequenced material: naive CD4+ T cells sorted from blood. The subset: CD45RA+ positively selected. This sequence originates from a young man in good health.

CDR3 protein: CASSEAGGGWSEAFF. As DNA, the CDR3 is TGTGCCAGCAGTGAAGCGGGAGGGGGCTGGTCTGAAGCTTTCTTT. The chain uses TRBV6-1 and TRBJ1-1, with 7 positions matching TRBD1. Per the germline V gene, CDR1 is MNHNS and CDR2 is SASEGT. V was clipped by 0 bases and J by 6 bases; unmatched bases: 7. The CDR3 is 15 residues long.